The present TCR beta chain was sequenced within a study of shared clonotypes between healthy human individuals (TCRdb year 2020). For context, the study as a whole: The cohort comprised a couple of women and a few men aged 18 to 49 years. For each donor, three plates each were used for CD4 naive and CD4 memory, two plates were used for CD8 naive, and one plate was used for CD8 memory. To estimate repertoire size and how much clonotypes are shared between individuals, the study performed deep sequencing of blood TCR repertoires from roughly five healthy adults. Libraries were prepared and TCR repertoires were sequenced by different laboratories using diverse techniques, in order to increase sequencing depth and limit assay-specific biases. Between about 0.94 and 8.9 billion PBMCs per donor were obtained by leukapheresis.

CDR1 and CDR2, looked up from the germline V gene, are SNHLY and FYNNEI. The trim is 1 base for V and 6 bases for J, with a gap of 4 bases between the germline ends. From the cysteine up to the phenylalanine, the CDR3 has a length of 12 residues. Of all the DNA, just the CDR3 is kept, 36 bases in frame from base 1. Regarding this clone: Its specific antigen is unknown. It has no much larger one-base neighbor in the sample; base qualities were not kept. This specimen includes other DNA sequences encoding the same CDR3.

Paper-wide results and their limitations: Sampling was restricted to blood, and TCR repertoires in tissue are likely to differ from TCR repertoires in blood. Larger estimated clonotype richness was generally found for naive subsets than for memory subsets. Higher generation probabilities were observed for clonotypes shared by all four sorted-subset donors than for non-shared clonotypes. The genetic and exposure-history diversity represented was limited by the small number of donors. Incomplete sequencing was indicated by rarefaction of sorted-subset datasets, despite the large sequencing depth. Pairwise subsampling indicated that sequencing depth was expected to affect the degree of clonotype sharing among donors. Sharing across four donors was observed for approximately 5% of naive CD4, about 3.2% of naive CD8, roughly 2.3% of memory CD4, and roughly 0.4% of memory CD8 clonotypes.

Healthy HIV-negative adults with no recently reported acute infections or vaccinations were included as donors. All donors were Caucasian adults living in Nashville, Tennessee, USA. Magnetic negative selection was used to enrich CD4+ T cells, after which naive cells were positively selected on CD45RA and the negative fraction became the memory subset. After blood collection by leukapheresis, PBMCs were isolated using Ficoll-Histopaque density gradient centrifugation and then cryopreserved in the vapor phase of liquid nitrogen. Purity and quantity of every magnetically sorted T cell population were checked by analytical flow cytometry. From each sorted fraction, genomic DNA was isolated and quantified by UV absorbance on a Nanodrop 2000c. TCR CDR3 regions were amplified from genomic DNA by multiplex PCR using the deep immunoSEQ assay. Genomic DNA extracted from each cell subset was distributed evenly over all wells of several immunoSEQ 96-well plates, and each plate served as one replicate. For sorted subsets, approximately 190 ng of genomic DNA, equivalent to about 30,000 T cell genomes, went into each replicate PCR. Purified libraries were measured with a Qubit 3.0 fluorometer, size-checked on a Bioanalyzer 2100, and measured again with the KAPA Library Quantification kit. A separate single-read 150-cycle Illumina NextSeq 550 flow cell was used to sequence each immunoSEQ 96-well plate. As for how the authors treated the data: Because the immunoSEQ output included only junctional sequences and no quality scores, the filtering could not be the same as the filtering used for full-length reads. Sequences were annotated with PyIR, a Python wrapper for IgBLAST v1.9, and V/J genes and CDR3 were assigned using IMGT germline references. Reads were removed for weak V/J assignments (E-value above 1e-6), missing CDR3, stop codons, out-of-frame junctions, or ambiguous translated residues. A V3J clonotype was defined by an identical inferred V gene, J gene, and CDR3 amino acid sequence. Percentage overlap between repertoires was calculated by dividing the number of shared unique clonotypes by the size of the smaller repertoire. Three approaches were used to assess repertoire richness: RTK rarefaction, the Chao1 estimator, and Recon v2.1 estimates of unobserved clonotypes. Generation probabilities were computed with OLGA for all TCRbeta clonotypes obtained by the gDNA method from a handful of donors. TCRdb obtained this table from immuneACCESS and retained in-frame rearrangements with V and J assigned. These tables miss some clones; where compared with another copy, unresolved V genes account for less than half of the shortfall, and the remainder is unexplained. For V, J and clone size, that table is used; D and trimming come from the DNA. This sample gives roughly 2.5 million clones in total; more than 80% of them show up just once. In total, the top ten clones hold roughly 0.13% of the sample.

Sequencing was carried out using naive CD4+ T cells sorted from blood. In the paper's terms, the cell subset or site label means: CD45RA+ positively selected. This receptor chain uses TRBV2 and TRBJ1-5; there is no confident call for the D gene. The clonotype comes from a man aged 18 to 35 in good health. The bases read TGTGCCAGCAGTGAAGATCTTCAGCCCCAGCATTTT. Its protein is CASSEDLQPQHF. With the rest looked up from the reference TRBV2 and TRBJ1-5 genes rather than sequenced, the full variable domain is EPEVTQTPSHQVTQMGQEVILRCVPISNHLYFYWYRQILGQKVEFLVSFYNNEISEKSEIFDDQFSVERPDGSNFTLKIRSTKLEDSAMYFCASSEDLQPQHFGDGTRLSIL.